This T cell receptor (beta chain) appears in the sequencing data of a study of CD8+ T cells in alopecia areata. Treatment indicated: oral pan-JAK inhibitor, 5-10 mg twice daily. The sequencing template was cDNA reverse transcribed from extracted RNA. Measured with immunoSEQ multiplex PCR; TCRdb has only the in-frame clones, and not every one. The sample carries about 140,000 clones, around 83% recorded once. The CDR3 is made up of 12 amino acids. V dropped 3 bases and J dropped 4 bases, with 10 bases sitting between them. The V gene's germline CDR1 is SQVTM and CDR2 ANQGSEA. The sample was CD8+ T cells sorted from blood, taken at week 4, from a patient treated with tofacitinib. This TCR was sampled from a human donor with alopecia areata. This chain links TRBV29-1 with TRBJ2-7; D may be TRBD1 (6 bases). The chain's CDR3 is CSVEIQGYEQYF. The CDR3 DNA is TGCAGCGTTGAGATCCAGGGGTACGAGCAGTACTTC.